A single T cell receptor beta chain is shown here with its context. What antigen it recognizes has not been identified. Qualities for individual bases were not recorded, and no much larger clone is one base off. The library was obtained by the immunoSEQ multiplex PCR assay. The multiplex PCR relied on a mix of 60 forward primers for TCR Vbeta segments and 13 reverse primers for TCR Jbeta segments. The CDR3 region of rearranged TCR beta genes was amplified from genomic DNA by a multiplex PCR assay. The amplified TCR beta libraries were sequenced on the Illumina HiSeq System as 87-base-pair reads. Under the source paper's analysis protocol: A later analysis tallied around 82 million unique TCR beta chains across the 650 to 750 repertoires, and about 10 million of those chains were shared by two or more donors. A nearest-neighbor algorithm error-corrected the raw reads and collapsed the reads into unique sequences, merging closely related sequences to remove PCR and sequencing errors. Alignment of CDR3 sequences to IMGT reference sequences was used to assign V, D and J gene segments. For a sequence to be retained, at least a six-nucleotide match to both a V gene segment and a J gene segment was required. Rearrangements were called productive when the CDR3 lacked stop codons and stayed in frame with V and J; all others were non-productive. Following IMGT convention, CDR3 was defined as the stretch from the second conserved V-encoded cysteine up to the conserved J-encoded phenylalanine. The earlier analysis of roughly 590 of the donors excluded sequences that lacked an unambiguous match to a single V gene segment. An earlier analysis of a few hundred of the donors called V segments functional above 56.7% productive rearrangements and segregating when the between-donor standard deviation exceeded 5%. A statistical classification framework was developed to diagnose cytomegalovirus status using the catalog of TCR beta chain sequences. V and J gene assignment, in a later analysis, came from comparing TCR nucleotide sequences with IMGT/GENE-DB human TR gene sequences. Using the TCRdist pipeline, a later analysis assigned CDR3 sequences along with most-parsimonious VDJ recombination scenarios. In a later analysis, each TCR beta chain was defined by its CDR3 amino acid sequence together with its V-gene family, and reads without a unique V-gene family were excluded. In a later analysis, 450 to 600 highly shared, low-generation-probability nucleotide sequences were removed to address suspected cross-contamination and a sequencing artifact. In a later analysis, a clonal expansion index for each public chain was calculated from normalized within-repertoire ranks of inferred template counts. Generation probabilities in a later analysis came from a VDJ recombination model fitted to out-of-frame rearrangements, and those results were checked against IGoR. In a later analysis, hypergeometric tests were used to score TCR-TCR, TCR-HLA and TCR-CMV co-occurrence, with a repertoire-size bias correction applied to TCR pairs. To estimate false discovery rates, a later analysis permuted the HLA or CMV assignments 20 times. In a later analysis, co-occurring TCRs were grouped using DBSCAN, with TCRdist sequence similarity added in when clustering inside HLA-allele-positive subsets. Repertoires with fewer than 30,000 or more than 120,000 public chains were left out of co-occurrence clustering, as were about 5 repertoires with anomalous nucleotide sharing. TCRdb obtained this table from immuneACCESS and retained in-frame rearrangements with V and J assigned. These tables miss some clones; where compared with another copy, unresolved V genes account for less than half of the shortfall, and the remainder is unexplained. V and J calls and clone size are given by that table; D and trimming were obtained from the DNA. This sample gives 150,000 to 200,000 clones in total; 70% to 85% of them show up just once. The ten largest clones take up over 2% of the sample.

The data originate from a study of cytomegalovirus exposure and HLA in healthy donors (dated by TCRdb to the late 2010s). Looking at the study overall: An earlier analysis of several hundred of the donors reported 250 to 300 Gb of sequence data and around 120 million unique TCR beta sequences from 190 million or so T cells. About 300 gigabases of sequencing data and 75 million to 85 million unique TCR sequences made up an early release that covered fewer than 650 HLA-typed donors. Among the approximately 420 genotyped donors, approximately 76% belonged to the genetic ancestry cluster associated with self-reported Caucasian donors. The study aimed to test whether signatures of past pathogen exposure could be identified by cataloging public T cell receptors. Using immunosequencing, the study profiled T cell repertoires from fewer than 700 subjects and related those repertoires to cytomegalovirus serostatus. Along with the approximately 700-subject first cohort, a separate validation cohort of 120 different subjects was used. To predict cytomegalovirus infection status, the study brought together high-throughput TCR immunosequencing, statistical association of individual TCRs with disease status, and machine learning. In a later analysis, previously published TCR beta repertoires from fewer than 750 donors were re-analyzed and high-resolution HLA genotyping was added so that TCR occurrence patterns could be studied. Rather than drawing on any new phenotypic data, the later analysis identified candidate immune exposures from TCR beta sequences and the way those sequences occurred across donors. An earlier analysis of 587 of the donors applied high-throughput TCR beta sequencing to assess whether each TCR beta V gene segment acted as functional or pseudogenic. Alongside the repertoire data, information on donor age, sex, ethnicity and CMV serostatus was compiled. A later genetic analysis took genome-wide SNP genotypes for about 65% of the 666 donors and used that subset as a discovery cohort. Every discovery cohort repertoire had been produced on one sequencing platform. Both class I and class II loci were covered by HLA typing, at four-digit resolution. The number of donors typed differed by locus, with about 620-630 for A, B, C, DRB1 and DQB1, more than 500 for DQA1, over 600 for DPA1, and 400 to 490 for DPB1. A few DR-DQ haplotypes were handled as single units for association and clustering because linkage in the cohort was strong. Among roughly 400 genotyped donors of the cohort, an average of around 240,000 unique TCR beta nucleotide sequences were sequenced per donor, around a sixth of them non-productive.

Overall study results and their limits: The authors suggested that the approach could potentially be generalized to other disease states and immunological phenotypes. A group of highly shared sequence variants was considered likely to be a technical artifact of the sequencing pipeline. In an earlier analysis of over 550 of the donors, most TCR beta V segments were observed in productive rearrangements about 87% or about 30% of the time, broadly matching IMGT annotations. Sequencing depth was assumed to be roughly uniform across donors in the presence/absence analyses, though that assumption may not hold. The 87-base-pair reads could not distinguish some IMGT-functional V segments, including TRBV6-2 and TRBV6-3, so those segments were excluded. While some public TCRs were present in many individuals, most TCR sequences turned up only very rarely across donors. The cohort was sequenced for TCR beta chains only, and without alpha or paired-chain data the features that could be detected were limited. In a later analysis, TCR association rates were found to vary across HLA loci, with the most associated TCRs seen for DRB1 alleles and the fewest for HLA-C alleles. In a later analysis, most CMV-associated TCR beta chains were found to appear HLA-restricted, with HLA associations seemingly driven largely by CMV exposure. The classifier was reported to diagnose cytomegalovirus status with high specificity and sensitivity in both the original and validation cohorts. CMV serostatus was the only immune exposure information available for the cohort. A later genetic analysis associated a missense DCLRE1C variant with V-gene and J-gene trimming of TCR beta chains, and an independent cohort replicated the association. In a later analysis, several top co-occurrence clusters were reported to appear linked to parvovirus B19, influenza, CMV and Epstein-Barr virus. In a later analysis, over 15,000 TCR beta sequences were associated with specific HLA alleles at a false discovery rate of 0.05. Because HLA typing was unavailable for some donors at each locus, only the typed subset was used in association tests. A further reported finding was that TCR beta sequences accurately predicted the HLA-A and HLA-B alleles for most subjects in the first cohort. Correlated functional status among segregating V segments might reflect linkage disequilibrium, but an unknown experimental factor could not be ruled out. In vitro tests confirmed that a few of the cytomegalovirus-associated TCR beta chains recognize cytomegalovirus antigens. A later genetic analysis reported fewer N-insertions in productive TCRs among donors in an Asian-associated ancestry cluster than the roughly 700-donor mean. Strong co-occurrence of HLA alleles, especially DR and DQ, made assigning TCR associations to individual alleles difficult. In a later analysis, HLA-associated TCR beta chains were found to be more clonally expanded and to have lower generation probabilities than equally common non-associated chains. The study listed 164 TCR beta chains as associated with cytomegalovirus. Because counts were too low, roughly 16 rarely observed V segments, including chromosome 9 orphons, were excluded from the earlier analysis of 500 to 700 of the donors.

The cohort consisted of hundreds of healthy bone marrow donors. Cohort members were all nominally healthy when sampled, although unrecorded immune exposures were likely present. CMV serostatus was positive for about 300 and negative for 352 of the 666 cohort members, and was not recorded for this donor. A peripheral blood sample was provided by each donor, and peripheral blood mononuclear cells were used for TCR beta sequencing. The Qiagen DNeasy Blood Extraction Kit was used to extract genomic DNA from the blood cell samples. The V end gives up 4 bases and the J end 7 bases, leaving 8 bases in the junction not matched to a gene. CDR1 and CDR2 are read off the germline V gene as SGHTA and FQGTGA. The CDR3, from cysteine to phenylalanine, totals 15 residues. Only the CDR3 DNA stays, 45 bases, in frame from base 1.

This clonotype was obtained from a human donor in good health. This chain joins TRBV7-3 to TRBJ2-1, with 9 junctional bases fitting TRBD2. Input material: PBMCs. CDR3 sequence: CASSSGTSLRNEQFF. The sequenced DNA is TGTGCCAGCAGCTCCGGGACTAGCCTAAGGAATGAGCAGTTCTTC.